This entry features one T cell receptor (beta chain) sequence. V lost 3 bases, J lost 4 bases, and 4 bases stayed unmatched. The CDR3 sequence is 14 residues long. Germline lookup yields CDR1 SGHDT and CDR2 YYEEEE. This sample's time point: patch test 2, 6 weeks after DPC sensitization. The treatment denotes: therapeutic diphenylcyclopropenone sensitization with weekly scalp DPC. Methods used by the authors: Samples held a median of around 100,000 TCRs, range 23,224–690,600. TCRdb re-called the RACE reads through MiXCR, storing one row per CDR3 protein. TCRdb's processing, not the study's, gives the V and J calls here. This table holds some 42,000 distinct CDR3 sequences, 8.5% to 10% found once. The data belong to a study of human T cells and chemical hapten exposure.

The V and J genes are TRBV5-6 and TRBJ2-1; 7 bases align to TRBD1. The sample consisted of whole blood, taken in connection with sensitization to the hapten diphenylcyclopropenone (DPC). This clonotype was obtained from a woman aged 40 to 50 with alopecia areata. Some clones in this sample may be carry-over from other donors' samples. In nucleotides, the CDR3 is TGTGCCAGCAGCTGGGACAGAGATTACAATGAGCAGTTCTTC. Translated: CASSWDRDYNEQFF.